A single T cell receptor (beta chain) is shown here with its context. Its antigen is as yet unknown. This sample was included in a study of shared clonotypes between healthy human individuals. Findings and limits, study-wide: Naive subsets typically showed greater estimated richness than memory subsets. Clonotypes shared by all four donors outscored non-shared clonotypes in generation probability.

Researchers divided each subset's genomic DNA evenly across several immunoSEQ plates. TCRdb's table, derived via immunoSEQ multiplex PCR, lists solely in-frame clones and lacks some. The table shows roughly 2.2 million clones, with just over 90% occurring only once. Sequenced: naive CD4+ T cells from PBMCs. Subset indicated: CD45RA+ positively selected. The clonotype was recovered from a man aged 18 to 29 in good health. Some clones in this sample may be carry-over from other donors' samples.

The CDR3 DNA is TGCAGCGTTGGATTCGGGACGGCCGTTGAGCAGTACTTC. Translation gives CSVGFGTAVEQYF. This sequence joins TRBV29-1 and TRBJ2-7; tentatively, D is TRBD1 or TRBD2 (5 bases each). The V gene lost 4 bases and the J gene lost 7 bases, with 17 bases spanning the gap. CDR1 SQVTM and CDR2 ANQGSEA come from the germline V gene. The CDR3 is made up of 13 amino acids.